This T cell receptor (beta chain) appears in the sequencing data of a study of blood T cells in healthy people across ages. Germline CDR1 reads SQVTM; CDR2 reads ANQGSEA. With 4 bases removed from V and 8 bases from J, the gap between germline ends came to 14 bases. This CDR3 region has 12 residues. This clonotype was observed a few times. Primers used in a second PCR of roughly 6 to 11 cycles were a sample-barcoded 5' primer and a J-beta primer mix. All samples gave at least 2.5 million CDR3-containing paired-end reads. TCRdb processed the 5' RACE reads anew with MiXCR; each CDR3 protein has one entry. Of fewer than 950,000 distinct CDR3 sequences in the sample, about 55% were seen once.

This chain connects TRBV29-1 to TRBJ1-2, with D possibly being TRBD1 (5 bases). The sequencing input was blood. The clonotype was recovered from a man of 80 years or more in good health. The DNA of the CDR3 is TGCAGCGTTGTCGGGACGGCCGCGGGCTACACCTTC. This gives the protein CSVVGTAAGYTF.